The 30 T cell receptor beta chains below all came from one sample that was sequenced in a study of T cell repertoires in cytomegalovirus infection. TCRdb passed the reads through MiXCR, listing each CDR3 protein once. The sample includes nearly 450,000 distinct CDR3 sequences, approximately 31% of them seen just once. Source material: PBMCs. These TCRs come from a human donor in good health (CMV status not recorded). Some clones in this sample may be carry-over from other donors' samples.

This clonotype was seen a handful of times. The chain recombines TRBV20-1 with TRBJ1-1, with D maybe TRBD1 (6 bases). This CDR3 is 12 amino acids long. Germline-derived CDR1 and CDR2 are DFQATT and SNEGSKA (reference sequence). V was cut by 6 bases and J by 2 bases, with 10 bases left in between. The CDR3 nucleotides read TGCAGTGCCACTGGGGGCAACACTGAAGCTTTCTTT. Translating it yields CSATGGNTEAFF.

This clonotype was detected many times. The chain has TRBV7-2 and TRBJ1-5, with 7 bases fitting TRBD1. CDR1 and CDR2 (germline): SGHTA, FQGNSA. With V trimmed by 1 base and J by 5 bases, 5 bases remained unmatched. CDR3 length: 15 residues. This chain's CDR3 is CASSLEGQGDQPQHF. The DNA for the CDR3 is TGTGCCAGCAGCTTAGAGGGCCAGGGGGATCAGCCCCAGCATTTT. The whole variable domain, filled in from reference TRBV7-2 and TRBJ1-5, reads GAGVSQSPSNKVTEKGKDVELRCDPISGHTALYWYRQSLGQGLEFLIYFQGNSAPDKSGLPSDRFSAERTGGSVSTLTIQRTQQEDSAVYLCASSLEGQGDQPQHFGDGTRLSIL.

This clonotype was found a few times. The chain carries TRBV11-2 and TRBJ1-4, with TRBD1 matching over 10 bases. The CDR3 length is 15 residues. CDR1 is SGHAT, CDR2 FQNNGV, per germline. The trim removed 5 bases at V and 5 bases at J, leaving 5 bases unmatched. DNA for the CDR3: TGTGCCAGCAGCACAGGGACAGGGGAAAATGAAAAACTGTTTTTT. Protein sequence: CASSTGTGENEKLFF.

The sample holds a few counts of this clonotype. The chain has TRBV12-3 or TRBV12-4 and TRBJ1-5; 7 bases agree with TRBD1. Trimming took 6 bases from V and 1 from J; bases not matched to a gene: 6. This CDR3 is 15 amino acids long. The CDR3 loop reads CASSSQGKSNQPQHF. The CDR3 DNA reads as TGTGCCAGCAGCTCACAGGGGAAAAGCAATCAGCCCCAGCATTTT.

The chain employs TRBV20-1 and TRBJ2-7, with 11 bases aligning to TRBD1. The V and J ends lost 5 bases and 2 bases, in that order; junction bases with no gene match: 5. The CDR3 contains 14 residues. From germline, CDR1 is DFQATT and CDR2 SNEGSKA (reference sequence). CDR3: CSAGKGQGAYEQYF. CDR3 in DNA: TGCAGTGCTGGCAAGGGACAGGGGGCCTACGAGCAGTACTTC.

There are a few counts of this clonotype. This sequence joins TRBV11-1 and TRBJ1-2; 8 bases align to TRBD1. Trimming cost V 5 bases and J 4 bases; bases outside gene matches: 6. The CDR3 covers 14 residues. The germline gives CDR1 SGHAT, CDR2 FQDESV (reference sequence). The CDR3 bases are TGTGCCAGCAGCGTTGGACAGGGCGGCTATGGCTACACCTTC. Amino acids: CASSVGQGGYGYTF. Drawing the rest from reference TRBV11-1 and TRBJ1-2, the complete variable domain is EAEVAQSPRYKITEKSQAVAFWCDPISGHATLYWYRQILGQGPELLVQFQDESVVDDSQLPKDRFSAERLKGVDSTLKIQPAELGDSAMYLCASSVGQGGYGYTFGSGTRLTVV.

There are a few counts of this clonotype. V gene TRBV7-6 combines with J gene TRBJ2-5, with D perhaps TRBD1 (5 bases). The germline V gene has CDR1 SGHVS and CDR2 FNYEAQ. This CDR3 has 13 residues. Trimming removed 6 bases from V and 5 bases from J, with 13 bases in between. The DNA for the CDR3 is TGTGCCAGCAGTGAAAGACAGTTGGAGACCCAGTACTTC. It codes for CASSERQLETQYF.

The chain is built from TRBV7-2 and TRBJ1-1; D is undetermined. CDR1 and CDR2 from the germline V gene are SGHTA and FQGNSA. The CDR3 runs to 16 residues. Trimming cost V 1 base and J 7 bases, with 19 bases left between them. The CDR3 spells CASSLVAGEPRNEAFF. DNA of the CDR3: TGTGCCAGCAGCTTAGTGGCAGGAGAACCAAGAAATGAAGCTTTCTTT.

This rearrangement joins TRBV4-1 to TRBJ1-3; D ambiguous. V was cut by 1 base and J by 7 bases, with 5 bases left in between. The germline V gene encodes CDR1 MGHRA and CDR2 YSYEKL. The CDR3 consists of 12 residues. The CDR3 bases are TGCGCCAGCAGCCAAGTCACTAACACCATATATTTT. Translated: CASSQVTNTIYF.

The chain recombines TRBV5-1 with TRBJ2-1; TRBD2 aligns across 8 bases. The CDR3 spans 13 residues. Trimming took 1 base from V and 8 from J; bases not matched to a gene: 2. Germline V CDR1 and CDR2: SGHRS, YFSETQ. CDR3 DNA sequence: TGCGCCAGCAGCTTGTTACTAGCGGATGAGCAGTTCTTC. Translation gives CASSLLLADEQFF.

Only a few counts were recorded for this clonotype. The rearrangement uses TRBV7-8 and TRBJ2-7; D may be TRBD2 (5 bases). This CDR3 spans 13 amino acids. V shed 4 bases and J shed 7 bases, with 14 bases lying between them. CDR1 is SGHVS and CDR2 is FQNEAQ in the germline V gene. CDR3 amino acids: CASSSRLTGEQYF. CDR3 coding DNA: TGTGCCAGCAGCTCCCGACTAACGGGGGAGCAGTACTTC. Complete variable domain (other parts from reference TRBV7-8 and TRBJ2-7): GAGVSQSPRYKVAKRGQDVALRCDPISGHVSLFWYQQALGQGPEFLTYFQNEAQLDKSGLPSDRFFAERPEGSVSTLKIQRTQQEDSAVYLCASSSRLTGEQYFGPGTRLTVT.

This clonotype has a count of ten or more. The genes are TRBV6-5 and TRBJ1-2; 9 nucleotides agree with TRBD1. The germline V gene encodes CDR1 MNHEY and CDR2 SVGAGI. The CDR3 extends over 16 amino acids. V lost 2 bases, J lost 2 bases, and 6 bases stayed unmatched. The DNA for the CDR3 is TGTGCCAGCAGTTACAGGGGGACAGGGTTAAACTATGGCTACACCTTC. Protein product: CASSYRGTGLNYGYTF.

This clonotype rates as medium-sized. The V and J genes are TRBV7-2 and TRBJ1-1, with D uncertain. Trimming pared 5 bases from V and 6 bases from J, leaving 22 bases between. The CDR3 covers 16 residues. Germline V gene sequence: CDR1 SGHTA, CDR2 FQGNSA. CDR3 amino acids: CASSPRRPAQTSEAFF. The CDR3 DNA reads as TGTGCCAGCAGCCCACGGCGGCCGGCGCAAACTTCTGAAGCTTTCTTT.

This clonotype was picked up a small number of times. The rearrangement links TRBV11-2 to TRBJ1-1; TRBD1 agrees at 8 bases. The ends lost 5 bases at V and 0 bases at J; junction bases unmatched: 14. Germline V gives CDR1 SGHAT, CDR2 FQNNGV. CDR3 length: 18 amino acids. CDR3 coding DNA: TGTGCCAGCAGCCTCCAGCCAGGGACAGGAGGATTGAACACTGAAGCTTTCTTT. Translating gives CASSLQPGTGGLNTEAFF.

This clonotype was picked up a small number of times. The gene calls are TRBV25-1 and TRBJ2-7; possibly TRBD2 for D (6 bases). The CDR3 is 13 residues long. Looked up from germline, CDR1 is MGHDK and CDR2 is SYGVNS. With 2 bases removed from V and 5 bases from J, the gap between germline ends came to 10 bases. The DNA of the CDR3 is TGTGCCAGCAGTGAACGGGGGTATGACGAGCAGTACTTC. It encodes CASSERGYDEQYF.

This clonotype was picked up one time. This chain connects TRBV14 to TRBJ1-2; D is undetermined. CDR3 length: 13 residues. CDR1 and CDR2 from the germline V gene are SGHDN and FVKESK. The ends were cut back, 1 base at V and 6 bases at J, with 9 bases in the middle. Here the CDR3 reads CASSQGNLDGYTF. DNA of the CDR3: TGTGCCAGCAGCCAAGGGAATTTGGATGGCTACACCTTC.

Many counts were recorded for this clonotype. The rearrangement uses TRBV11-1 and TRBJ2-3, with TRBD1 identical over 7 bases. Germline CDR1 is SGHAT and CDR2 is FQDESV (reference sequence). V lost 4 bases, J lost 5 bases, and 6 bases stayed unmatched. This CDR3 contains 14 residues. The CDR3 here is CASSSDGTEDTQYF. The CDR3 nucleotides are TGTGCCAGCAGCTCGGACGGGACAGAAGATACGCAGTATTTT.

The chain joins TRBV18 to TRBJ1-1; TRBD1 matches at 7 bases. With 8 bases clipped from V and 2 bases from J, the junction kept 5 bases outside the gene matches. The CDR3 has 13 amino acids. Germline assignment: CDR1 KGHSH and CDR2 LQKENI. The CDR3 spells CASRGQANTEAFF. In nucleotides, the CDR3 is TGTGCCAGCCGTGGACAGGCTAACACTGAAGCTTTCTTT. Using reference TRBV18 and TRBJ1-1 for the parts outside the CDR3, the full variable domain is NAGVMQNPRHLVRRRGQEARLRCSPMKGHSHVYWYRQLPEEGLKFMVYLQKENIIDESGMPKERFSAEFPKEGPSILRIQQVVRGDSAAYFCASRGQANTEAFFGQGTRLTVV.

Of note for this clonotype: Germline is not matched at one junction end, which may reflect a read error. The chain has TRBV6-2 or TRBV6-3 and TRBJ1-2, with TRBD1 matching over 7 bases. The CDR3 runs to 13 residues. Germline V gives CDR1 MNHEY, CDR2 SVGEGT. The CDR3 DNA reads as TGTTCCAGCAACACCGGGACAGACTATGGCTACACCTTC. It translates to CSSNTGTDYGYTF.

The chain recombines TRBV11-2 with TRBJ1-4, with 7 nucleotides matching TRBD1. The germline V gene encodes CDR1 SGHAT and CDR2 FQNNGV. The CDR3 runs to 17 residues. V shed 5 bases and J 3 bases; nucleotides not matched to a gene: 12. The chain's CDR3 is CASSPNADRASNEKLFF. For the CDR3, the DNA is TGTGCCAGCAGCCCGAACGCCGACAGGGCCTCTAATGAAAAACTGTTTTTT.

The chain combines TRBV3-1 with TRBJ2-3; the D gene is possibly TRBD2 (5 bases). Germline CDR1 is LGHDT and CDR2 is YNNKEL (reference sequence). The CDR3 runs 14 residues. V lost 0 bases, J lost 5 bases, and 9 bases lay in between. The CDR3 nucleotides are TGTGCCAGCAGCCAAGATCGGGGTTTAGATACGCAGTATTTT. It encodes CASSQDRGLDTQYF.

This clonotype was seen more than once but under ten times. V and J are TRBV7-6 and TRBJ1-6; TRBD1 aligns across 8 bases. CDR1 is SGHVS, CDR2 FNYEAQ, per germline. The CDR3 extends over 16 amino acids. With V trimmed by 5 bases and J by 9 bases, 12 bases remained unmatched. CDR3 nucleotides: TGTGCCAGCAGCCCGGGACAGGTCGGGATAGGTTCACCCCTCCACTTT. This translates into CASSPGQVGIGSPLHF.

The table lists this clonotype with a few counts. The chain carries TRBV5-4 and TRBJ2-7, with no clear D. Trimming took off 6 bases at V and 0 bases at J, with 13 bases between the two ends. From germline, CDR1 is SGHNT and CDR2 YYREEE (reference sequence). There are 14 residues in the CDR3. The CDR3 loop is CASTRKGSSYEQYF. Written as DNA, the CDR3 is TGTGCCAGCACCCGAAAGGGATCCTCCTACGAGCAGTACTTC.

V and J are TRBV6-5 and TRBJ1-2; TRBD1 is a possible D gene (5 bases). The V end lost 2 bases, the J end lost 8 bases, and 12 bases lay between the germline ends. CDR3 length: 13 residues. Germline V gene sequence: CDR1 MNHEY, CDR2 SVGAGI. DNA for the CDR3: TGTGCCAGCAGTTACCGGGACGCTGGAGGCTACACCTTC. It codes for CASSYRDAGGYTF.

In this sample, this clonotype turned up a few times. The chain combines TRBV27 with TRBJ1-6; a possible D gene is TRBD1 (6 bases). Germline CDR1 MNHEY, CDR2 SMNVEV (reference sequence). CDR3 length: 17 residues. V shed 6 bases and J shed 0 bases, with 15 bases lying between them. In nucleotides, the CDR3 is TGTGCCAGCAGGACGGACAGAACGAGCTCCTATAATTCACCCCTCCACTTT. Protein sequence: CASRTDRTSSYNSPLHF.

This clonotype was counted many times. The rearrangement links TRBV12-3 or TRBV12-4 to TRBJ2-7, with D uncertain. Trimming stripped 5 bases from V and 3 bases from J, with 17 bases between. CDR3 size: 15 residues. The CDR3 region has the DNA TGTGCCAGCAGTCTACTGGACCGCCTGCACTACGAGCAGTACTTC. Amino acid sequence: CASSLLDRLHYEQYF.

This chain uses TRBV19 with TRBJ1-1; D might be TRBD1 (5 bases). Trimming shortened V by 7 bases and J by 6 bases, and 18 bases separated the two germline ends. The CDR3 consists of 14 residues. CDR1 is LNHDA and CDR2 is SQIVND in the germline V gene (reference sequence). CDR3 sequence (DNA): TGTGCCAGTACCGGGGGTGGACGCCGGGCTGAAGCTTTCTTT. Translated: CASTGGGRRAEAFF.

This clonotype was seen more than once but under ten times. The chain couples TRBV4-1 to TRBJ2-3, with 13 nucleotides matching TRBD2. V was clipped by 4 bases and J by 5 bases; unmatched bases: 6. The CDR3 runs 16 residues. CDR1 MGHRA and CDR2 YSYEKL come from the germline V gene. CDR3 region: CASSRTSGGAGDTQYF. The CDR3 DNA sequence: TGCGCCAGCAGCCGAACTAGCGGGGGGGCAGGAGATACGCAGTATTTT.

CDR3 residues: CATSKRGGPNTGELFF. In nucleotides, the CDR3 is TGTGCCACCAGCAAGCGGGGGGGACCGAACACCGGGGAGCTGTTTTTT. The chain recombines TRBV15 with TRBJ2-2; 10 bases are shared with TRBD2. The CDR3 has 16 amino acids. With 4 bases clipped from V and 0 bases from J, the junction kept 2 bases outside the gene matches. Germline V gene data show CDR1 as LNHNV and CDR2 as YYDKDF (reference sequence).

This clonotype has more than one count but fewer than ten. The chain uses TRBV19 and TRBJ1-6; 7 nucleotides agree with TRBD1. CDR3 size: 12 residues. The germline V gene encodes CDR1 LNHDA and CDR2 SQIVND (reference sequence). With 8 bases clipped from V and 7 bases from J, the junction kept 2 bases outside the gene matches. The CDR3, as DNA: TGTGCCAGTGGACAGGTCAATTCACCCCTCCACTTT. As protein: CASGQVNSPLHF.